This passage covers 8 T cell receptor beta chains from one sample sequenced in a study of blood T cell repertoires in COVID-19. The repertoire was sequenced with immunoSEQ multiplex PCR; TCRdb's copy has only in-frame clones and lacks some. The table shows 250,000 or so clones, with under 90% occurring only once. The sequenced sample consisted of PBMCs or T cells enriched from blood (not recorded which). These receptors all come from a man aged 35 to 55 who had recovered from COVID-19.

V and J are TRBV2 and TRBJ2-2, with D possibly TRBD2 on 5 matching bases. Trimming stripped 6 bases from V and 7 bases from J, with 12 bases between. This CDR3 has 13 residues. CDR1 and CDR2 (germline): SNHLY, FYNNEI. CDR3 in DNA: TGTGCCAGCAGAGACTACGGGCTCGGGGAGCTGTTTTTT. Its translation is CASRDYGLGELFF.

The J gene is TRBJ2-5, the V gene TRBV4-1; D is possibly TRBD2 (5 bases). Per the germline V gene, CDR1 is MGHRA and CDR2 is YSYEKL. This CDR3 has 15 residues. V was pared by 0 bases and J by 5 bases, with 13 bases between. The chain's CDR3 is CASSQDHPSRETQYF. In DNA, the CDR3 is TGCGCCAGCAGCCAAGATCACCCTAGCAGGGAGACCCAGTACTTC.

In its sample, this clone was seen once. This chain connects TRBV5-5 to TRBJ2-3; D ambiguous. V was clipped by 2 bases and J by 2 bases, with 15 bases between them. CDR1 SGHKS and CDR2 YYEKEE come from the germline V gene (reference sequence). CDR3 length: 16 amino acids. The DNA for the CDR3 is TGTGCCAGCAGCTTCTCCCCGGTCGTCCCCACAGATACGCAGTATTTT. It codes for CASSFSPVVPTDTQYF.

The V and J genes are TRBV27 and TRBJ2-3; the match to TRBD2 covers 7 bases. Trimming took 3 bases from V and 2 from J; bases not matched to a gene: 11. CDR1 and CDR2 (germline): MNHEY, SMNVEV (reference sequence). The CDR3 runs 17 residues. CDR3 in amino acids: CASSFRALAELTDTQYF. The DNA for the CDR3 is TGTGCCAGCAGTTTTCGGGCCCTAGCGGAACTCACAGATACGCAGTATTTT.

The rearrangement uses TRBV29-1 and TRBJ2-2; D is possibly TRBD2 (6 bases). Germline CDR1 SQVTM, CDR2 ANQGSEA. V lost 2 bases to trimming and J lost 4 bases, with 17 bases between them. The CDR3 length is 16 residues. The CDR3 protein is CSVESPAAGSTGELFF. CDR3 DNA sequence: TGCAGCGTTGAATCGCCAGCCGCGGGGAGCACCGGGGAGCTGTTTTTT.

The chain couples TRBV27 to TRBJ2-5, with 12 bases lining up with TRBD1. Germline-derived CDR1 and CDR2 are MNHEY and SMNVEV (reference sequence). This CDR3 region has 16 residues. V lost 8 bases and J lost 4; bases outside the gene matches: 11. In DNA form, the CDR3 reads TGTGCCAGCTCAACCGGGACAGGGGGCGTGGGAGAGACCCAGTACTTC. Its translation: CASSTGTGGVGETQYF.

V and J are TRBV6-2 or TRBV6-3 and TRBJ2-7, with D possibly TRBD1 on 5 matching bases. Looked up from germline, CDR1 is MNHEY and CDR2 is SVGEGT. The CDR3 runs 15 residues. Trimming pared 4 bases from V and 0 bases from J, leaving 13 bases between. The CDR3 loop is CASSFTGFYSYEQYF. The CDR3 coding sequence is TGTGCCAGCAGTTTTACAGGATTTTACTCCTACGAGCAGTACTTC.

This chain joins TRBV19 and TRBJ2-1, with 9 positions matching TRBD2. V dropped 5 bases and J dropped 9; count of bases not matched to a gene: 11. The CDR3 sequence is 15 residues long. From germline, CDR1 is LNHDA and CDR2 SQIVND (reference sequence). CDR3 DNA sequence: TGTGCCAGTAGTCCCGGGGAGCGGGAGGTAGTTGAGCAGTTCTTC. This gives the protein CASSPGEREVVEQFF.